The 28 T cell receptor beta chains presented below share a single source sample, sequenced in a study of blood T cell repertoires in COVID-19. TCRdb's table, derived via immunoSEQ multiplex PCR, lists solely in-frame clones and lacks some. The data show 100,000 to 150,000 clones, about 80% seen once. The sample comprised peripheral blood. The receptor set was obtained from a man aged 60 to 75 with acute or convalescent COVID-19.

The chain joins TRBV5-6 to TRBJ2-3; D perhaps matches TRBD1 (5 bases). The V end lost 1 base, the J end lost 11 bases, and 11 bases lay between the germline ends. Germline values: CDR1 SGHDT, CDR2 YYEEEE. The CDR3 has 12 amino acids. Here the CDR3 reads CASSLMQGGQYF. The CDR3 nucleotides read TGTGCCAGCAGCTTGATGCAGGGTGGGCAGTATTTT.

The chain is built from TRBV5-1 and TRBJ1-2; D is unresolved. CDR1 is SGHRS and CDR2 is YFSETQ in the germline V gene. The V end was cut by 0 bases, the J end by 5 bases, with 8 bases between. The CDR3 runs to 13 residues. The DNA for the CDR3 is TGCGCCAGCAGCTTGGAGCGGCCTTATGGCTACACCTTC. Encoded protein: CASSLERPYGYTF.

This clone showed up many times. The genes are TRBV5-1 and TRBJ1-3; 7 nucleotides line up with TRBD1. CDR3 length equals 14 residues. Losses at the gene ends were 2 bases for V and 9 bases for J; bases not matched to a gene: 8. CDR1 SGHRS and CDR2 YFSETQ come from the germline V gene. The CDR3 region has the DNA TGCGCCAGCAGCTTCTCCAGGGGGATAAGCACCATATATTTT. Residues: CASSFSRGISTIYF.

This clone was seen only a few times. The gene calls are TRBV19 and TRBJ1-6, with 9 bases identical to TRBD1. The V segment lost 7 bases and the J segment 9 bases; nucleotides outside the gene matches: 10. The CDR3 extends over 15 amino acids. Germline V gene lookup returns CDR1 LNHDA and CDR2 SQIVND (reference sequence). This chain's CDR3 is CASTGTGLVRSPLHF. As DNA, the CDR3 is TGTGCCAGTACAGGGACAGGGTTGGTGCGTTCACCCCTCCACTTT.

The chain links TRBV9 to TRBJ2-1; TRBD1 might be the D (9 bases). Per germline, CDR1 SGDLS and CDR2 YYNGEE. Trimming stripped 4 bases from V and 2 bases from J, with 19 bases between. This CDR3 spans 17 amino acids. CDR3 coding DNA: TGTGCCAGCAGCCCAATAGCGGGACAGGGTACCTACAATGAGCAGTTCTTC. Protein product: CASSPIAGQGTYNEQFF.

This clone was seen many times. V gene TRBV4-1 combines with J gene TRBJ2-7, with D maybe TRBD2 (6 bases). The CDR3 has 16 residues. Trimming shortened V by 1 base and J by 4 bases, and 17 bases separated the two germline ends. Per the germline V gene, CDR1 is MGHRA and CDR2 is YSYEKL. The CDR3 sequence: CASSQVSGRGVYEQYF. As DNA, the CDR3 is TGCGCCAGCAGCCAAGTCTCCGGGAGAGGTGTGTACGAGCAGTACTTC.

J is TRBJ2-2 and V is TRBV5-4; D is undetermined. The ends were cut back, 4 bases at V and 4 bases at J, with 17 bases in the middle. This CDR3 has 16 amino acids. The germline CDR1 and CDR2 sequences are SGHNT and YYREEE (reference sequence). CDR3 in amino acids: CASSPLADITTGELFF. CDR3 bases: TGTGCCAGCAGCCCTCTTGCGGATATTACCACCGGGGAGCTGTTTTTT.

This clone was picked up a small number of times. The gene calls are TRBV7-3 and TRBJ2-3, with 7 nucleotides matching TRBD2. The CDR3 loop spans 15 amino acids. V was clipped by 2 bases and J by 2 bases; unmatched bases: 4. Looked up from germline, CDR1 is SGHTA and CDR2 is FQGTGA. CDR3 nucleotide sequence: TGTGCCAGCAGCTTACAAGCGGGGATCACAGATACGCAGTATTTT. Translating gives CASSLQAGITDTQYF.

This chain uses TRBV3-1 (or the pseudogene TRBV3-2) with TRBJ1-5; tentatively, D is TRBD1 (6 bases). Germline V gene data show CDR1 as LGHDT and CDR2 as YNNKEL (reference sequence). V was trimmed by 0 bases and J by 0 bases, leaving 18 bases between them. This CDR3 contains 19 residues. As DNA, the CDR3 is TGTGCCAGCAGCCAAGATGCACCTACAGGGATCTTTAGCAATCAGCCCCAGCATTTT. This sequence encodes CASSQDAPTGIFSNQPQHF.

This chain connects TRBV12-3 or TRBV12-4 to TRBJ1-5, with unresolved D. This CDR3 is 13 amino acids long. Trimming removed 6 bases at V and 5 bases at J, with 11 bases between. The CDR3 here is CASSELSHQPQHF. CDR3 bases: TGTGCCAGCAGCGAACTTTCCCATCAGCCCCAGCATTTT.

The V and J genes are TRBV13 and TRBJ1-2, with a possible D match to TRBD1 (6 bases). The CDR3 loop spans 13 amino acids. V was shortened by 5 bases and J by 8 bases, with 15 bases between the two germline ends. Germline V lookup: CDR1 PRHDT, CDR2 FYEKMQ (reference sequence). The CDR3 loop is CASSTQGVRGYTF. CDR3 coding DNA: TGTGCCAGCAGCACACAGGGCGTAAGGGGCTACACCTTC.

The rearrangement uses TRBV5-1 and TRBJ2-7, with TRBD2 matching over 7 bases. The V and J ends lost 4 bases and 3 bases, in that order; junction bases with no gene match: 7. Germline-derived CDR1 and CDR2 are SGHRS and YFSETQ. The CDR3 runs 14 residues. The CDR3 here is CASSVTGTNYEQYF. The CDR3 DNA reads TGCGCCAGCAGCGTGACCGGGACTAACTACGAGCAGTACTTC.

V gene TRBV5-4 combines with J gene TRBJ2-1; D not certain. Per the germline V gene, CDR1 is SGHNT and CDR2 is YYREEE (reference sequence). Trimming took 2 bases from V and 4 from J, leaving 7 bases between them. The CDR3 is 13 residues long. CDR3 in DNA: TGTGCCAGCAGCTTTACCACTTACAATGAGCAGTTCTTC. This gives the protein CASSFTTYNEQFF. The variable domain in full, completed from reference TRBV5-4 and TRBJ2-1, reads ETGVTQSPTHLIKTRGQQVTLRCSSQSGHNTVSWYQQALGQGPQFIFQYYREEENGRGNFPPRFSGLQFPNYSSELNVNALELDDSALYLCASSFTTYNEQFFGPGTRLTVL.

This clone was counted many times. This chain connects TRBV19 to TRBJ2-2; D is undetermined. Germline V gene sequence: CDR1 LNHDA, CDR2 SQIVND (reference sequence). Trimming stripped 3 bases from V and 1 base from J, with 9 bases between. This CDR3 comprises 15 residues. CDR3 residues: CASSIMSVNTGELFF. The CDR3 DNA reads as TGTGCCAGTAGTATTATGAGCGTGAACACCGGGGAGCTGTTTTTT.

Comment on this clone: Other nucleotide sequences in the sample specify the same CDR3. The gene calls are TRBV6-5 and TRBJ1-1; D uncertain. Germline V gene data show CDR1 as MNHEY and CDR2 as SVGAGI. CDR3 size: 15 residues. The germline V and J ends were trimmed by 0 bases and 2 bases, with 10 bases remaining between them. Written as DNA, the CDR3 is TGTGCCAGCAGTTACTCAGGACGGGGAAACACTGAAGCTTTCTTT. Its translation is CASSYSGRGNTEAFF.

This clone was seen only a few times. Other DNA sequences from this sample encode an identical CDR3 as well. The rearrangement uses TRBV24-1 and TRBJ2-1; D might be TRBD1 (5 bases). CDR3 length: 15 residues. From germline, CDR1 is KGHDR and CDR2 SFDVKD. V was cut by 5 bases and J by 0 bases, with 10 bases left in between. The CDR3 reads CATSGRVGSYNEQFF. CDR3 sequence (DNA): TGTGCCACCAGTGGCAGGGTTGGCTCCTACAATGAGCAGTTCTTC.

This sequence joins TRBV7-2 and TRBJ1-5, with a weak D call TRBD1 (6 bases). The CDR3 loop spans 15 amino acids. V was trimmed by 5 bases and J by 4 bases, leaving 15 bases between them. Germline loops: CDR1 SGHTA, CDR2 FQGNSA. The CDR3, as DNA: TGTGCCAGCAGCCCCAGGACAGACGGGAATCAGCCCCAGCATTTT. Its translation is CASSPRTDGNQPQHF.

The chain employs TRBV6-5 and TRBJ2-3; D might be TRBD2 (5 bases). Between the trimmed V and J ends, which lost 3 bases and 5 bases, there was a span of 15 bases. Germline V gives CDR1 MNHEY, CDR2 SVGAGI. The CDR3 sequence is 15 residues long. CDR3 bases: TGTGCCAGCAGTTATCGCCTAGCCTCTGAAGATACGCAGTATTTT. This codes for CASSYRLASEDTQYF.

This chain joins TRBV28 and TRBJ2-3; 12 bases line up with TRBD2. V lost 6 bases and J lost 7; bases outside the gene matches: 8. CDR3 size: 15 residues. Germline V gives CDR1 MDHEN, CDR2 SYDVKM. CDR3 amino acids: CASSQLAGGENTQYF. The CDR3 DNA is TGTGCCAGCAGCCAACTAGCGGGAGGTGAAAATACGCAGTATTTT. Combining the CDR3 with reference TRBV28 and TRBJ2-3 gives the whole variable domain DVKVTQSSRYLVKRTGEKVFLECVQDMDHENMFWYRQDPGLGLRLIYFSYDVKMKEKGDIPEGYSVSREKKERFSLILESASTNQTSMYLCASSQLAGGENTQYFGPGTRLTVL.

V and J are TRBV2 and TRBJ1-5; D perhaps matches TRBD1 (6 bases). Trimming pared 6 bases from V and 4 bases from J, leaving 22 bases between. The V gene's germline CDR1 is SNHLY and CDR2 FYNNEI. The CDR3 has 17 amino acids. DNA of the CDR3: TGTGCCAGCAGCCGTACGGGGGGGCGCCTCCCTAATCAGCCCCAGCATTTT. Residues: CASSRTGGRLPNQPQHF.

The chain carries TRBV3-1 (or the pseudogene TRBV3-2) and TRBJ1-1; D may be TRBD1 (6 bases). The V gene lost 6 bases and the J gene lost 1 base, with 24 bases spanning the gap. CDR3 length: 18 amino acids. CDR1 and CDR2 (germline): LGHDT, YNNKEL (reference sequence). Here the CDR3 DNA reads TGTGCCAGCAGTCCCGGGACATTATCGGCAGGGACGAACACTGAAGCTTTCTTT. Encoded protein: CASSPGTLSAGTNTEAFF.

The chain is built from TRBV7-9 and TRBJ1-2; D is unclear. Per germline, CDR1 SEHNR and CDR2 FQNEAQ (reference sequence). V lost 6 bases and J 3 bases, leaving 17 bases between the germline ends. The CDR3 is 15 amino acids. The CDR3 loop is CASSRRESADYGYTF. The CDR3 DNA reads TGTGCCAGCAGTCGTAGGGAGAGCGCAGACTATGGCTACACCTTC.

The chain couples TRBV6-5 to TRBJ1-5; 9 bases are a match to TRBD1. The CDR3 has 13 residues. The V and J ends lost 6 bases and 5 bases, in that order; junction bases with no gene match: 2. Germline loops: CDR1 MNHEY, CDR2 SVGAGI. The CDR3 bases are TGTGCCAGCAGCCGGGACAGGGATCAGCCCCAGCATTTT. It encodes CASSRDRDQPQHF.

This clone has more than one count but fewer than ten. The rearrangement links TRBV21-1 to TRBJ2-3; TRBD1 is taken as the D call from the table, unchecked against the DNA. TRBV21-1 corresponds to a pseudogene. This CDR3 has 17 amino acids. CDR3 sequence: CASSIRQGVMEADTQYF. The CDR3 DNA sequence: TGTGCCAGCAGCATCCGACAGGGGGTAATGGAGGCAGATACGCAGTATTTT.

J is TRBJ1-2 and V is TRBV6-5; no clear D gene. Trimming took off 7 bases at V and 4 bases at J, with 19 bases between the two ends. The CDR3 totals 15 residues. CDR1 and CDR2 (germline): MNHEY, SVGAGI. The CDR3 region has the DNA TGTGCCAGCACCCCCGCAATGAGAGGCCCCTATGGCTACACCTTC. It translates to CASTPAMRGPYGYTF.

V usage is TRBV5-8 and J usage is TRBJ2-1; a weak D match, TRBD2 (6 bases). CDR3 length: 19 residues. Germline V CDR1 and CDR2: SGHTS, YDEGEE. Trimming stripped 1 base from V and 0 bases from J, with 20 bases between. Here the CDR3 reads CASSLWGDTGVSSYNEQFF. DNA for the CDR3: TGTGCCAGCAGCTTGTGGGGTGATACGGGAGTGTCCTCCTACAATGAGCAGTTCTTC. The variable domain in full, completed from reference TRBV5-8 and TRBJ2-1, reads EAGVTQSPTHLIKTRGQQATLRCSPISGHTSVYWYQQALGLGLQFLLWYDEGEERNRGNFPPRFSGRQFPNYSSELNVNALELEDSALYLCASSLWGDTGVSSYNEQFFGPGTRLTVL.

The V call is TRBV7-3, the J call TRBJ2-3; possibly TRBD2 for D (6 bases). The V end lost 4 bases, the J end lost 0 bases, and 11 bases lay between the germline ends. The CDR3 sequence is 15 residues long. Germline-derived CDR1 and CDR2 are SGHTA and FQGTGA. The CDR3 sequence is CASSSGLLSTDTQYF. CDR3 coding DNA: TGTGCCAGCAGCTCGGGACTCCTTAGCACAGATACGCAGTATTTT. The whole variable domain, remainder taken from reference TRBV7-3 and TRBJ2-3, is GAGVSQTPSNKVTEKGKYVELRCDPISGHTALYWYRQSLGQGPEFLIYFQGTGAADDSGLPNDRFFAVRPEGSVSTLKIQRTERGDSAVYLCASSSGLLSTDTQYFGPGTRLTVL.

The chain combines TRBV19 with TRBJ1-5, with D possibly TRBD1 on 5 matching bases. Germline assignment: CDR1 LNHDA and CDR2 SQIVND (reference sequence). V dropped 0 bases and J dropped 4 bases, with 13 bases sitting between them. The CDR3 has 16 residues. The CDR3 DNA is TGTGCCAGTAGTATAGACCCGACAGCGCCAAATCAGCCCCAGCATTTT. As protein: CASSIDPTAPNQPQHF.